This T cell receptor (beta chain) was sequenced for a study of shared clonotypes between healthy human individuals. Trimming left V 2 bases short and J 3 bases short, with 16 bases between. The CDR3 runs to 16 residues. Per the germline V gene, CDR1 is SGHTA and CDR2 is FQGNSA. TCRdb's table, derived via immunoSEQ multiplex PCR, lists solely in-frame clones and lacks some. The sample yields some 1.4 million clones, roughly 96% seen once. The sequence was collected from a man aged 25 to 45 in good health. The chain joins TRBV7-2 to TRBJ1-1; no definite D call. The sequenced sample consisted of naive CD4+ T cells sorted from blood. Indicated subset: CD45RA+ positively selected. The CDR3 sequence: CASSLWAAGLDTEAFF. CDR3 coding DNA: TGTGCCAGCAGCTTATGGGCGGCCGGGTTGGACACTGAAGCTTTCTTT.